The 10 T cell receptor beta chains below come from one sample, sequenced in a study of T-cell reconstitution after alpha-beta-depleted transplantation in children. A TCRbeta library incorporating unique molecular identifiers was prepared. TCRdb analysed the PCR reads with MiXCR anew, one entry per CDR3 protein. The sample yields hundreds of thousands of distinct CDR3 sequences, about 15% seen once. The sample here was PBMCs from the stem cell graft donor, taken from the stem cell graft. The receptors were sampled from a human donor who donated a stem cell graft to a child with acute myeloid leukemia.

This clonotype came up many times. This chain joins TRBV10-3 and TRBJ2-1; no firm D call. Germline V lookup: CDR1 ENHRY, CDR2 SYGVKD. The CDR3 runs to 14 residues. V lost 6 bases and J 4 bases, leaving 13 bases between the germline ends. The CDR3 loop is CAISPQPDYNEQFF. The DNA for the CDR3 is TGTGCCATCAGCCCTCAGCCAGATTACAATGAGCAGTTCTTC.

The sample holds a few counts of this clonotype. The J gene is TRBJ1-6, the V gene TRBV15; no firm D call. The CDR3 has 16 amino acids. The ends were cut back, 0 bases at V and 10 bases at J, with 16 bases in the middle. CDR1 LNHNV and CDR2 YYDKDF come from the germline V gene (reference sequence). The CDR3: CATSRDPGWGGSPLHF. The CDR3 DNA is TGTGCCACCAGCAGAGATCCCGGATGGGGAGGATCACCCCTCCACTTT.

The chain employs TRBV20-1 and TRBJ2-5; 10 bases agree with TRBD1. Trimming removed 6 bases from V and 1 base from J; junction bases left unmatched: 11. Germline V gene data show CDR1 as DFQATT and CDR2 as SNEGSKA (reference sequence). This CDR3 spans 16 amino acids. CDR3 in amino acids: CSASDRDRGSQETQYF. As DNA, the CDR3 is TGCAGTGCCTCAGACCGGGACAGGGGATCCCAAGAGACCCAGTACTTC.

This clonotype was observed a few times. V gene TRBV5-1 combines with J gene TRBJ1-4; the match to TRBD1 covers 7 bases. Germline V gene sequence: CDR1 SGHRS, CDR2 YFSETQ. The V and J ends lost 0 bases and 3 bases, in that order; junction bases with no gene match: 5. CDR3 length equals 16 residues. CDR3 loop: CASSLVPGGANEKLFF. DNA of the CDR3: TGCGCCAGCAGCTTGGTCCCAGGGGGAGCTAATGAAAAACTGTTTTTT.

The chain joins TRBV7-3 to TRBJ2-4; 11 bases line up with TRBD2. V was pared by 2 bases and J by 6 bases, with 3 bases of the junction left unmatched. CDR1 SGHTA and CDR2 FQGTGA come from the germline V gene. CDR3 size: 15 residues. CDR3 nucleotides: TGTGCCAGCAGCTTACTAGCGGGGGGATCAAACATTCAGTACTTC. It is translated as CASSLLAGGSNIQYF.

The chain joins TRBV12-3 or TRBV12-4 to TRBJ2-7; D is uncertain. Between the trimmed V and J ends, which lost 2 bases and 5 bases, there was a span of 13 bases. The CDR3 runs 14 residues. DNA for the CDR3: TGTGCCAGCAGTTTAAGGGAATGCAACCACGAGCAGTACTTC. It translates to CASSLRECNHEQYF.

This clonotype was seen ten or more times. The V and J genes are TRBV20-1 and TRBJ2-3; D might be TRBD2 (5 bases). V was shortened by 5 bases and J by 0 bases, with 12 bases between the two germline ends. Per the germline V gene, CDR1 is DFQATT and CDR2 is SNEGSKA (reference sequence). The CDR3 covers 14 residues. CDR3 residues: CSAPGVSSTDTQYF. In DNA form, the CDR3 reads TGCAGTGCTCCCGGGGTTTCTAGCACAGATACGCAGTATTTT.

This clonotype has only a few counts. The chain recombines TRBV10-3 with TRBJ2-2, with D perhaps matching TRBD1 (6 bases). Germline V CDR1 and CDR2: ENHRY, SYGVKD. Trimming cost V 0 bases and J 1 base, with 12 bases left between them. CDR3 length: 17 residues. Here the CDR3 DNA reads TGTGCCATCAGTGAGTCTTTGGGACAACTGAACACCGGGGAGCTGTTTTTT. Its protein product is CAISESLGQLNTGELFF.

This clonotype was counted ten times or more. The chain employs TRBV20-1 and TRBJ2-7; no clear D gene. Germline loops: CDR1 DFQATT, CDR2 SNEGSKA (reference sequence). The germline V and J ends were trimmed by 4 bases and 3 bases, with 10 bases remaining between them. CDR3 length: 12 amino acids. The DNA of the CDR3 is TGCAGTGCTACACGGCTCGACTACGAGCAGTACTTC. This codes for CSATRLDYEQYF.

The chain is built from TRBV6-5 and TRBJ2-7; D remains unclear. V was cut by 6 bases and J by 4 bases, with 10 bases left in between. CDR1 MNHEY and CDR2 SVGAGI come from the germline V gene. The CDR3 consists of 12 residues. The CDR3 sequence: CASRNSLYEQYV. CDR3 sequence (DNA): TGTGCCAGCAGGAACAGTCTTTACGAGCAGTACGTC.